This T cell receptor (beta chain) was captured by sequencing in a study of shared clonotypes between healthy human individuals. Study-wide points: Despite large depth, rarefaction showed incomplete sorted-subset sequencing.

Sorted-subset replicate PCRs used 150 to 200 ng DNA, approximately 30,000 T cell genomes. How the authors handled the data: Filtering of immunoSEQ junctional sequences could not match full-length read filtering. Clones were read by immunoSEQ multiplex PCR, and TCRdb kept only the in-frame ones, dropping some. That table supplies the V and J calls and clone size; D and trimming were determined from the DNA. Among roughly 2.5 million clones listed, just over 90% were seen once. This CDR3 is built from 15 residues. Trimming shortened V by 9 bases and J by 3 bases, and 15 bases separated the two germline ends. Germline V gene lookup returns CDR1 MNHNS and CDR2 SASEGT. Comment on this clone: Its specificity is not known.

The chain joins TRBV6-1 to TRBJ2-6; a possible D gene is TRBD2 (6 bases). This TCR was sampled from a man younger than 35 in good health. The sample taken for sequencing was naive CD4+ T cells sorted from blood. Subset meaning: CD45RA+ positively selected. In DNA form, the CDR3 reads TGTGCCAGTAGCGGCCGGGCGGGTGGGGCCAACGTCCTGACTTTC. It codes for CASSGRAGGANVLTF.